Reported below is one TCR beta chain. The sample comes from a study of blood T cell repertoires in COVID-19. In the original processing: Nucleated cell number was recorded as an estimate derived from reference gene primer amplification. TCRdb's copy holds only in-frame clones and misses some; the assay was immunoSEQ multiplex PCR. The V and J calls and the clone size are those of that table, but D and trimming were determined from the DNA. Here the sample spans over 200,000 clones, 65% to 85% being singletons. The CDR3 has 13 residues. Looked up from germline, CDR1 is SGHTA and CDR2 is FQGNSA. Trimming took 8 bases from V and 2 from J, leaving 9 bases between them.

The receptor's source is a man at least 80 years old with acute or convalescent COVID-19. The rearrangement uses TRBV7-2 and TRBJ2-2; D perhaps matches TRBD2 (6 bases). The sequenced sample was peripheral blood. CDR3 in amino acids: CASGTDNTGELFF. The CDR3 DNA follows: TGTGCCAGCGGGACTGACAACACCGGGGAGCTGTTTTTT.